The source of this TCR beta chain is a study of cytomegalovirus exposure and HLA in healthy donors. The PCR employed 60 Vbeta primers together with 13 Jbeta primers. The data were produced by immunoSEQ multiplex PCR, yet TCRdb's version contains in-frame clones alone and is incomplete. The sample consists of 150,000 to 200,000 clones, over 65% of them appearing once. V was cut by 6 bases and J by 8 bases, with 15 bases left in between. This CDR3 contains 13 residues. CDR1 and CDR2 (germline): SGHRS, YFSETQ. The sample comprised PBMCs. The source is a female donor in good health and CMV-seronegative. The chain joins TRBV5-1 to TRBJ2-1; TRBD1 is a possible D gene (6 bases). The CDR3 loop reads CASKGQWIHEQFF. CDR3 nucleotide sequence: TGCGCCAGCAAGGGACAATGGATACATGAGCAGTTCTTC.